The sequence of this T cell receptor beta chain was determined in a study of spatial heterogeneity in lung cancer. About the research overall: Tumor-region counts of TCR transcripts tracked strongly with a T cell module score from matched bulk RNA-seq.

The study tagged each TCR cDNA molecule with a unique molecular identifier. TCRdb reprocessed the 5' RACE reads via MiXCR and lists one record per CDR3 protein. The data contain about 6,000 distinct CDR3 sequences, 13% to 15% of them singletons. Stated time point: sample taken at primary tumor resection. Whole-study results and caveats: Expanded TCR counts, ubiquitous and regional, correlated respectively with ubiquitous and regional nonsynonymous mutation counts. Tumoral mutation counts were tracked by counts of expanded intratumoral alpha and beta TCRs.

This clonotype occurred a few times. Its antigen is as yet unknown. The source material was lung tumor tissue, sampled at surgery. This receptor was identified in a male donor with early-stage non-small cell lung cancer.

The CDR3 here is CASSQGTITDTQYF. CDR3 DNA: TGCGCCAGCAGCCAGGGGACTATCACAGATACGCAGTATTTT. This sequence joins TRBV4-1 and TRBJ2-3, with 7 bases that match TRBD2. The CDR3 runs 14 residues. Germline-derived CDR1 and CDR2 are MGHRA and YSYEKL. V shed 3 bases and J 2 bases; nucleotides not matched to a gene: 2.